The sequence of this TCR beta chain was determined in a study of patients and donors after allogeneic stem cell transplantation. From the RT-PCR reads, TCRdb called clonotypes with MiXCR, one entry per CDR3 protein. This sample yields more than 850,000 distinct CDR3 sequences, of which about a sixth are seen a single time; roughly 6% belongs to the top ten. The length of the CDR3 is 15 residues. Trimming cost V 1 base and J 9 bases; bases outside gene matches: 8. CDR1 GTSNPN and CDR2 SVGIG come from the germline V gene (reference sequence). The source is a human donor who was either an allogeneic HSCT recipient or a stem cell or donor lymphocyte infusion donor (not recorded which). It is not recorded whose cells these are; they may come from a transplant donor. This chain links TRBV30 with TRBJ2-1; 11 nucleotides match TRBD2. Sequencing used blood, either unsorted or a sorted T cell fraction (not recorded which). Here the CDR3 reads CAWSDLAGGPGEQFF. The CDR3 nucleotides read TGTGCCTGGAGTGATTTAGCGGGAGGGCCGGGTGAGCAGTTCTTC.